The 31 T cell receptor beta chains presented below share a single source sample, sequenced in a study of OX40 agonist ivuxolimab in advanced cancers. This table comes from immunoSEQ multiplex PCR, and its TCRdb copy is limited to in-frame clones, with some not included. There are tens of thousands of clones in the sample; about nine tenths occur only once, and around 13% lies in the top ten. The starting material was CD4+ or CD8+ T cells sorted from blood, obtained in a trial of the OX40 agonist ivuxolimab. All receptors come from an adult with an advanced solid tumor such as melanoma, head and neck, liver or kidney cancer.

This chain joins TRBV5-1 and TRBJ2-1, with D possibly matching TRBD1 (5 bases). This CDR3 is built from 15 residues. The ends were cut back, 0 bases at V and 8 bases at J, with 15 bases in the middle. Per the germline V gene, CDR1 is SGHRS and CDR2 is YFSETQ. The CDR3 DNA is TGCGCCAGCAGCTTGGCCCCAAATCCAGGGTATGAGCAGTTCTTC. It specifies CASSLAPNPGYEQFF. The entire variable domain, with the rest obtained from reference TRBV5-1 and TRBJ2-1, is as follows: KAGVTQTPRYLIKTRGQQVTLSCSPISGHRSVSWYQQTPGQGLQFLFEYFSETQRNKGNFPGRFSGRQFSNSRSEMNVSTLELGDSALYLCASSLAPNPGYEQFFGPGTRLTVL.

The genes are TRBV6-5 and TRBJ1-1; 8 bases line up with TRBD1. This CDR3 has 13 amino acids. Looked up from germline, CDR1 is MNHEY and CDR2 is SVGAGI. V lost 6 bases to trimming and J lost 5 bases; unmatched junction nucleotides: 5. The CDR3 DNA is TGTGCCAGCAGGAAAACAGGGGGTACTGAAGCTTTCTTT. Translated, it gives CASRKTGGTEAFF.

This chain joins TRBV7-2 and TRBJ2-2, with D unclear. The ends were cut back, 1 base at V and 6 bases at J, with 9 bases in the middle. Per germline, CDR1 SGHTA and CDR2 FQGNSA. CDR3 length: 14 residues. As DNA, the CDR3 is TGTGCCAGCAGCTTAGGGGGTGGGGCCGGGGAGCTGTTTTTT. As protein: CASSLGGGAGELFF.

The CDR3 DNA is TGTGCCAGCAGTGACTCGTACTCCCGAGCTTTCTTT. Its protein is CASSDSYSRAFF. The J gene is TRBJ1-1, the V gene TRBV6-1; D unclear. This CDR3 spans 12 amino acids. The germline V gene encodes CDR1 MNHNS and CDR2 SASEGT. V was shortened by 3 bases and J by 10 bases, with 12 bases between the two germline ends.

Notes on this clone: One end of the junction varies from germline; a read error may be responsible. CDR3 residues: CASSEGRGGNNYGYTF. The CDR3 DNA follows: TGTGCCAGCAGCGAAGGCAGGGGGGGGAATAACTATGGCTACACCTTC. This chain connects TRBV6-1 to TRBJ1-2; TRBD1 agrees at 7 bases. The CDR3 extends over 16 amino acids. From germline, CDR1 is MNHNS and CDR2 SASEGT.

The chain links TRBV18 to TRBJ2-2; no clear D. The CDR3 sequence is 15 residues long. The germline gives CDR1 KGHSH, CDR2 LQKENI. The germline V and J ends were trimmed by 1 base and 4 bases, with 10 bases remaining between them. CDR3 in amino acids: CASSPRIRVTGELFF. CDR3 DNA sequence: TGTGCCAGCTCACCACGTATAAGGGTCACCGGGGAGCTGTTTTTT.

This clone was counted only a few times. The gene calls are TRBV4-1 and TRBJ1-4; D is ambiguous. CDR1 MGHRA and CDR2 YSYEKL come from the germline V gene. The CDR3 sequence is 15 residues long. V lost 2 bases and J lost 5, with 12 bases in between. CDR3 coding DNA: TGCGCCAGCAGCCAATTTCCGGGCCCCAATGAAAAACTGTTTTTT. Its protein is CASSQFPGPNEKLFF.

The chain carries TRBV6-1 and TRBJ2-7; D is uncertain. CDR1 is MNHNS and CDR2 is SASEGT in the germline V gene. The CDR3 runs 14 residues. V shed 1 base and J shed 1 base, with 8 bases lying between them. Here the CDR3 reads CASSEVRASYEQYF. CDR3 nucleotides: TGTGCCAGCAGTGAAGTCCGGGCTTCCTACGAGCAGTACTTC.

This clone was recorded once. The J gene is TRBJ2-5, the V gene TRBV5-1; 8 bases align to TRBD1. The CDR3 is made up of 14 amino acids. Germline V gene data show CDR1 as SGHRS and CDR2 as YFSETQ. With V trimmed by 3 bases and J by 4 bases, 5 bases remained unmatched. CDR3 sequence (DNA): TGCGCCAGCAGCTCTACAGGGGGACGAGAGACCCAGTACTTC. Its protein is CASSSTGGRETQYF.

The genes are TRBV27 and TRBJ2-7, with 9 bases matching TRBD2. CDR3 size: 14 residues. J gave up 3 bases and V 5 bases, and 5 bases lay outside the gene matches. Germline CDR1 and CDR2: MNHEY and SMNVEV (reference sequence). The CDR3 DNA follows: TGTGCCAGCAGTCAGGGGACTAGCTTCTACGAGCAGTACTTC. Its protein is CASSQGTSFYEQYF.

The CDR3 DNA reads TGTGCCAGCTCACGGGACCAAGAGACCCAGTACTTC. Residues: CASSRDQETQYF. V and J are TRBV18 and TRBJ2-5; D uncertain. V lost 4 bases and J 0 bases, leaving 3 bases between the germline ends. Germline values: CDR1 KGHSH, CDR2 LQKENI. The CDR3 is 12 residues long.

The rearrangement links TRBV5-1 to TRBJ2-7; D ambiguous. The germline gives CDR1 SGHRS, CDR2 YFSETQ. Trimming stripped 0 bases from V and 4 bases from J, with 20 bases between. CDR3 length: 17 amino acids. CDR3 bases: TGCGCCAGCAGCTTGGGAACTTGGAGTGGGCGGCTTTACGAGCAGTACTTC. Translating it yields CASSLGTWSGRLYEQYF.

The chain uses TRBV15 and TRBJ1-2; D is unclear. Germline V gives CDR1 LNHNV, CDR2 YYDKDF (reference sequence). Trimming pared 1 base from V and 1 base from J, leaving 10 bases between. The CDR3 runs 15 residues. The CDR3 DNA sequence: TGTGCCACCAGCAGAGTAATTTCCCTTAACTATGGCTACACCTTC. It specifies CATSRVISLNYGYTF.

The V call is TRBV5-1, the J call TRBJ1-4, with 7 bases identical to TRBD1. The junction had 5 bases not matched to a gene; V was cut back by 2 bases and J by 4 bases. The CDR3 is made up of 15 amino acids. Germline loops: CDR1 SGHRS, CDR2 YFSETQ. As DNA, the CDR3 is TGCGCCAGCAGCTTAGGACAGGCCTTTAATGAAAAACTGTTTTTT. Its translation: CASSLGQAFNEKLFF.

This chain's CDR3 is CASSWGALNTEAFF. The CDR3, as DNA: TGTGCCAGTAGTTGGGGGGCCTTGAACACTGAAGCTTTCTTT. V gene TRBV19 combines with J gene TRBJ1-1, with a possible D match to TRBD1 (6 bases). Germline V gene data show CDR1 as LNHDA and CDR2 as SQIVND (reference sequence). The CDR3 sequence is 14 residues long. Trimming pared 5 bases from V and 0 bases from J, leaving 10 bases between.

CDR3 coding DNA: TGTGCCAGCAGCTCTAGATACACGGGAAGCACAGATACGCAGTATTTT. It encodes CASSSRYTGSTDTQYF. The chain joins TRBV5-6 to TRBJ2-3; the D gene is possibly TRBD2 (5 bases). The germline V gene encodes CDR1 SGHDT and CDR2 YYEEEE. The CDR3 totals 16 residues. V was cut by 3 bases and J by 0 bases, with 14 bases left in between.

The gene calls are TRBV7-2 and TRBJ1-1, with unresolved D. This CDR3 has 18 residues. Germline V gene sequence: CDR1 SGHTA, CDR2 FQGNSA. V was clipped by 5 bases and J by 3 bases, with 25 bases between them. The CDR3 nucleotides read TGTGCCAGCAGCCGAAGGTGGGTGGGGAACCGGGTGGACACTGAAGCTTTCTTT. It encodes CASSRRWVGNRVDTEAFF. Full variable domain (missing parts from reference TRBV7-2 and TRBJ1-1): GAGVSQSPSNKVTEKGKDVELRCDPISGHTALYWYRQSLGQGLEFLIYFQGNSAPDKSGLPSDRFSAERTGGSVSTLTIQRTQQEDSAVYLCASSRRWVGNRVDTEAFFGQGTRLTVV.

V and J are TRBV7-9 and TRBJ2-5, with D maybe TRBD2 (5 bases). Germline CDR1 reads SEHNR; CDR2 reads FQNEAQ (reference sequence). V lost 1 base to trimming and J lost 3 bases, with 18 bases between them. CDR3 length equals 17 residues. The CDR3, as DNA: TGTGCCAGCAGCTTAGGGCGGGCCTCCCTGACAAAAGAGACCCAGTACTTC. Amino acid sequence: CASSLGRASLTKETQYF. Using reference TRBV7-9 and TRBJ2-5 for the parts outside the CDR3, the full variable domain is DTGVSQNPRHKITKRGQNVTFRCDPISEHNRLYWYRQTLGQGPEFLTYFQNEAQLEKSRLLSDRFSAERPKGSFSTLEIQRTEQGDSAMYLCASSLGRASLTKETQYFGPGTRLLVL.

This chain joins TRBV7-3 and TRBJ2-1, with D possibly TRBD1 on 6 matching bases. V lost 3 bases to trimming and J lost 6 bases, with 12 bases between them. The CDR3 contains 14 residues. CDR1 and CDR2 (germline): SGHTA, FQGTGA. CDR3 nucleotides: TGTGCCAGCAGCTTTCAAACAGGGATCAATGAGCAGTTCTTC. It codes for CASSFQTGINEQFF. Full variable domain (missing parts from reference TRBV7-3 and TRBJ2-1): GAGVSQTPSNKVTEKGKYVELRCDPISGHTALYWYRQSLGQGPEFLIYFQGTGAADDSGLPNDRFFAVRPEGSVSTLKIQRTERGDSAVYLCASSFQTGINEQFFGPGTRLTVL.

This chain uses TRBV19 with TRBJ2-7; D is possibly TRBD2 (5 bases). CDR3 length: 14 residues. Germline CDR1 reads LNHDA; CDR2 reads SQIVND (reference sequence). The V end was cut by 3 bases, the J end by 3 bases, with 12 bases between. CDR3 nucleotide sequence: TGTGCCAGTAGTATCGTCGCACGGGGCTACGAGCAGTACTTC. Its translation is CASSIVARGYEQYF.

The J gene is TRBJ2-7, the V gene TRBV20-1; no reliable D call. In germline, CDR1 is DFQATT, CDR2 SNEGSKA (reference sequence). The V end was cut by 2 bases, the J end by 5 bases, with 7 bases between. The CDR3 is made up of 11 amino acids. The CDR3 protein is CSARIIDEQYF. The CDR3 DNA is TGCAGTGCTAGAATTATAGACGAGCAGTACTTC.

The V call is TRBV28, the J call TRBJ2-7; D is unresolved. V dropped 8 bases and J dropped 2 bases, with 4 bases sitting between them. The CDR3 has 10 residues. Germline values: CDR1 MDHEN, CDR2 SYDVKM. This chain's CDR3 is CASGPYEQYF. Written as DNA, the CDR3 is TGTGCCAGCGGGCCCTACGAGCAGTACTTC.

The chain has TRBV10-3 and TRBJ2-1, with 10 bases lining up with TRBD2. The CDR3 runs 15 residues. Germline lookup yields CDR1 ENHRY and CDR2 SYGVKD. With V trimmed by 2 bases and J by 9 bases, 7 bases remained unmatched. In DNA form, the CDR3 reads TGTGCCATCAGTGAGGCTCTAGCGGGAGCGCTTGAGCAGTTCTTC. Protein: CAISEALAGALEQFF.

The V call is TRBV5-1, the J call TRBJ2-7, with 7 positions matching TRBD1. Germline CDR1 reads SGHRS; CDR2 reads YFSETQ. Trimming cost V 3 bases and J 2 bases; bases outside gene matches: 14. This CDR3 has 17 amino acids. The CDR3 nucleotides are TGCGCCAGCAGCTCCACGGGCAGGGGGATTAGGGCCTACGAGCAGTACTTC. Amino acids: CASSSTGRGIRAYEQYF. Combining the CDR3 with reference TRBV5-1 and TRBJ2-7 gives the whole variable domain KAGVTQTPRYLIKTRGQQVTLSCSPISGHRSVSWYQQTPGQGLQFLFEYFSETQRNKGNFPGRFSGRQFSNSRSEMNVSTLELGDSALYLCASSSTGRGIRAYEQYFGPGTRLTVT.

This sequence joins TRBV10-3 and TRBJ1-4, with TRBD1 as a possible D gene (5 bases). The CDR3 spans 15 residues. V was clipped by 4 bases and J by 8 bases, with 17 bases between them. Per germline, CDR1 ENHRY and CDR2 SYGVKD. CDR3 DNA sequence: TGTGCCATCAGTGCGGGGCAGCCGGGGGGAGAAAAACTGTTTTTT. The encoded protein is CAISAGQPGGEKLFF.

The J gene is TRBJ2-1, the V gene TRBV18; the D gene is possibly TRBD2 (6 bases). This CDR3 has 13 amino acids. Trimming shortened V by 6 bases and J by 3 bases, and 9 bases separated the two germline ends. The V gene's germline CDR1 is KGHSH and CDR2 LQKENI. The CDR3 reads CASSWRGYNEQFF. The CDR3 bases are TGTGCCAGCTCCTGGCGGGGCTACAATGAGCAGTTCTTC.

The J gene is TRBJ1-2, the V gene TRBV18; 9 bases map to TRBD1. J was trimmed by 6 bases and V by 6 bases; bases with no gene match: 5. CDR3 length equals 13 residues. Looked up from germline, CDR1 is KGHSH and CDR2 is LQKENI. The CDR3 nucleotides are TGTGCCAGCTCCCGGGGACAGGGAGATGGCTACACCTTC. Protein: CASSRGQGDGYTF. The variable domain in full, completed from reference TRBV18 and TRBJ1-2, reads NAGVMQNPRHLVRRRGQEARLRCSPMKGHSHVYWYRQLPEEGLKFMVYLQKENIIDESGMPKERFSAEFPKEGPSILRIQQVVRGDSAAYFCASSRGQGDGYTFGSGTRLTVV.

The chain employs TRBV21-1 and TRBJ2-5; the table calls TRBD1, which could not be checked here. TRBV21-1 has pseudogene status. The CDR3 length is 13 residues. The CDR3 bases are TGTGCCAGCGAGACAGGGGAAGGAGAGACCCAGTACTTC. Its protein is CASETGEGETQYF.

The V call is TRBV5-1, the J call TRBJ2-2; unclear D gene. Trimming took off 2 bases at V and 3 bases at J, with 5 bases between the two ends. This CDR3 has 13 amino acids. Per germline, CDR1 SGHRS and CDR2 YFSETQ. CDR3 loop: CASSLYYTGELFF. CDR3 coding DNA: TGCGCCAGCAGCTTATACTACACCGGGGAGCTGTTTTTT.

The rearrangement links TRBV4-2 to TRBJ2-3; the D is unclear. Germline values: CDR1 LGHNA, CDR2 YNFKEQ. Trimming took off 4 bases at V and 2 bases at J, with 13 bases between the two ends. The length of the CDR3 is 15 residues. CDR3 sequence reads: CASSLDLSATDTQYF. CDR3 DNA sequence: TGTGCCAGCAGCCTGGACCTCTCTGCCACAGATACGCAGTATTTT.

This clone was observed a few times. The V gene is TRBV4-1, the J gene TRBJ2-5; tentatively, D is TRBD1 or TRBD2 (6 bases each). Germline values: CDR1 MGHRA, CDR2 YSYEKL. The CDR3 is made up of 17 amino acids. Trimming stripped 5 bases from V and 1 base from J, with 20 bases between. This CDR3 is CASSIGLGGFTQETQYF. CDR3 DNA sequence: TGCGCCAGCAGCATTGGGTTGGGGGGCTTTACCCAAGAGACCCAGTACTTC.